The 14 T cell receptor beta chains in this list originate from one sample, sequenced in a study of control samples from healthy donors and cancer patients. Assay: immunoSEQ multiplex PCR; the TCRdb copy retains only in-frame clones and omits some. The sample lists about 48,000 clones; approximately 93% were seen once. Sequences were obtained from PBMCs. These TCRs come from a woman between 45 and 60 years old with head and neck cancer.

The genes are TRBV7-9 and TRBJ2-3; 8 nucleotides agree with TRBD2. CDR1 and CDR2 (germline): SEHNR, FQNEAQ (reference sequence). The length of the CDR3 is 13 residues. Trimming cost V 1 base and J 9 bases; bases outside gene matches: 3. The chain's CDR3 is CASSLGASGTQYF. CDR3 sequence (DNA): TGTGCCAGCAGCTTAGGGGCTAGCGGGACGCAGTATTTT.

The chain carries TRBV4-3 and TRBJ2-5; 8 nucleotides agree with TRBD1. With V trimmed by 1 base and J by 5 bases, 24 bases remained unmatched. This CDR3 has 21 amino acids. Germline loops: CDR1 LGHNA, CDR2 YSLEER. The CDR3 sequence is CASSQVSGVESDRADEETQYF. The CDR3 region has the DNA TGCGCCAGCAGCCAAGTTTCGGGGGTGGAGTCGGACAGGGCGGATGAGGAGACCCAGTACTTC.

The CDR3 DNA reads TGTGCCAGCAGTGAAAACGGGGGCAACACCGGGGAGCTGTTTTTT. Translated: CASSENGGNTGELFF. The rearrangement joins TRBV28 to TRBJ2-2, with D possibly being TRBD1 or TRBD2 (6 bases each). CDR3 length equals 15 residues. Germline V lookup: CDR1 MDHEN, CDR2 SYDVKM. V was clipped by 5 bases and J by 2 bases, with 12 bases between them.

The chain employs TRBV7-8 and TRBJ1-1; 7 nucleotides agree with TRBD1. The germline V gene has CDR1 SGHVS and CDR2 FQNEAQ. Trimming took 1 base from V and 2 from J; bases not matched to a gene: 4. The CDR3 loop spans 15 amino acids. CDR3 sequence: CASSLVGTDNTEAFF. The DNA of the CDR3 is TGTGCCAGCAGCTTAGTGGGGACAGACAACACTGAAGCTTTCTTT.

This clone was observed once. The chain carries TRBV27 and TRBJ1-2; TRBD1 matches at 7 bases. V shed 6 bases and J 2 bases; nucleotides not matched to a gene: 9. This CDR3 is 15 amino acids long. Germline CDR1 reads MNHEY; CDR2 reads SMNVEV (reference sequence). The CDR3 DNA reads TGTGCCAGCAGCCCTCAGGGGGGCCCAAACTATGGCTACACCTTC. Protein: CASSPQGGPNYGYTF.

This chain links TRBV27 with TRBJ2-1, with 8 nucleotides matching TRBD2. Per germline, CDR1 MNHEY and CDR2 SMNVEV (reference sequence). Unmatched junction bases numbered 10, after V lost 5 bases and J lost 7 bases. This CDR3 is 15 amino acids long. CDR3 DNA: TGTGCCAGCAGTGGGGGGGGACTAGGAGGTAATGAGCAGTTCTTC. This translates into CASSGGGLGGNEQFF.

The chain carries TRBV24-1 and TRBJ2-1, with D unresolved. Deletions cut 8 bases from V and 9 bases from J, with 10 bases between. Germline loops: CDR1 KGHDR, CDR2 SFDVKD. CDR3 length: 11 residues. For the CDR3, the DNA is TGTGCCACCAAGGAAGGGCCTGAGCAGTTCTTC. Its protein is CATKEGPEQFF.

The chain carries TRBV6-5 and TRBJ2-3, with TRBD2 as a possible D gene (6 bases). This CDR3 spans 15 amino acids. Germline V gives CDR1 MNHEY, CDR2 SVGAGI. V lost 0 bases and J 6 bases, leaving 13 bases between the germline ends. CDR3: CASSYSFTSPDTQYF. The CDR3, as DNA: TGTGCCAGCAGTTACTCGTTCACTAGCCCGGATACGCAGTATTTT.

The rearrangement links TRBV7-9 to TRBJ2-5, with TRBD2 identical over 7 bases. With 6 bases clipped from V and 3 bases from J, the junction kept 7 bases outside the gene matches. The CDR3 runs to 14 residues. CDR1 is SEHNR, CDR2 FQNEAQ, per germline (reference sequence). The CDR3 sequence is CASRTAGVEETQYF. CDR3 DNA sequence: TGTGCCAGCAGGACTGCGGGGGTAGAAGAGACCCAGTACTTC. Full variable domain (remainder filled in from reference TRBV7-9 and TRBJ2-5): DTGVSQNPRHKITKRGQNVTFRCDPISEHNRLYWYRQTLGQGPEFLTYFQNEAQLEKSRLLSDRFSAERPKGSFSTLEIQRTEQGDSAMYLCASRTAGVEETQYFGPGTRLLVL.

In this sample, this clone turned up once. The chain links TRBV5-4 to TRBJ2-5; TRBD2 aligns across 10 bases. CDR1 is SGHNT, CDR2 YYREEE, per germline (reference sequence). V lost 4 bases to trimming and J lost 9 bases; unmatched junction nucleotides: 15. CDR3 length equals 16 residues. The CDR3 DNA follows: TGTGCCAGCAGCGGGAGGACTAGCGGCGGCCCCGGGGCCCAGTACTTC. This gives the protein CASSGRTSGGPGAQYF.

The chain joins TRBV7-2 to TRBJ2-1, with D tentatively TRBD1 (6 bases). Trimming removed 6 bases from V and 1 base from J, with 7 bases in between. Germline-derived CDR1 and CDR2 are SGHTA and FQGNSA. The CDR3 loop spans 13 amino acids. This CDR3 is CASRTGSYNEQFF. The CDR3 nucleotides are TGTGCCAGCAGGACAGGTTCCTACAATGAGCAGTTCTTC.

V gene TRBV7-2 combines with J gene TRBJ2-7, with D hard to call. Per germline, CDR1 SGHTA and CDR2 FQGNSA. CDR3 length: 14 residues. The V gene lost 4 bases and the J gene lost 4 bases, with 14 bases spanning the gap. CDR3 residues: CASSSAGVGYEQYF. The CDR3 coding sequence is TGTGCCAGCAGCTCGGCCGGAGTAGGGTACGAGCAGTACTTC.

V and J are TRBV19 and TRBJ1-5; no clear D gene. This CDR3 has 17 amino acids. V gave up 1 base and J gave up 2 bases, with 15 bases separating them. The V gene's germline CDR1 is LNHDA and CDR2 SQIVND (reference sequence). The CDR3 coding sequence is TGTGCCAGTAGTATAGCCTCAAGAGGGTCGGGCAATCAGCCCCAGCATTTT. As protein: CASSIASRGSGNQPQHF.

The V and J genes are TRBV30 and TRBJ2-3; the D is unclear. The CDR3 is made up of 13 amino acids. Germline V gene sequence: CDR1 GTSNPN, CDR2 SVGIG (reference sequence). V was shortened by 3 bases and J by 4 bases, with 11 bases between the two germline ends. The CDR3 DNA reads as TGTGCCTGGAGCGCCGGCGGATCAGATACGCAGTATTTT. Residues: CAWSAGGSDTQYF.